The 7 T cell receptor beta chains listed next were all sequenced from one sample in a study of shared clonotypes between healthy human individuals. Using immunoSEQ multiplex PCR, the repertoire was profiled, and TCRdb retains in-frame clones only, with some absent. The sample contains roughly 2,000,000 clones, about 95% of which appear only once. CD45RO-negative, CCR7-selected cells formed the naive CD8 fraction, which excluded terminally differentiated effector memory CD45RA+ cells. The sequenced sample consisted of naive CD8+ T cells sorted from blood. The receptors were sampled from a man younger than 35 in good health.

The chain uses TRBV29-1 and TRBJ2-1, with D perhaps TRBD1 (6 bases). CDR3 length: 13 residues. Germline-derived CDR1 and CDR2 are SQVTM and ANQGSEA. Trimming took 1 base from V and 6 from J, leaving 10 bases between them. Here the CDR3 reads CSVEGDNTNEQFF. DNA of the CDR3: TGCAGCGTTGAAGGGGACAACACCAATGAGCAGTTCTTC.

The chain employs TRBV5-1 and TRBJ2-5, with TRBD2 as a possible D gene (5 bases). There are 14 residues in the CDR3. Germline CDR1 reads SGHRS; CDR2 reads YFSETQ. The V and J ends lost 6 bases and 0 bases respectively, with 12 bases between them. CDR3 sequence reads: CASKGEPHQETQYF. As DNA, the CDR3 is TGCGCCAGCAAGGGAGAACCGCACCAAGAGACCCAGTACTTC.

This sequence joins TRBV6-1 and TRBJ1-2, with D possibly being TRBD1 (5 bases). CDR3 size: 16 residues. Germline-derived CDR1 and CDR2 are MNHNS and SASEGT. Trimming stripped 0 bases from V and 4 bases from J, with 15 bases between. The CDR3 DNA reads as TGTGCCAGCAGTGAAGCAGTCGAGGGGTTTGCCTATGGCTACACCTTC. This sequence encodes CASSEAVEGFAYGYTF.

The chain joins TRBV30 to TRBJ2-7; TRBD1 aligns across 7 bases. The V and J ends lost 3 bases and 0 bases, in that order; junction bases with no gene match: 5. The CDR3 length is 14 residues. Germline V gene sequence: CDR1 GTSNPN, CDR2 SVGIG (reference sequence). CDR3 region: CAWSRDSSSYEQYF. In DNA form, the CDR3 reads TGTGCCTGGAGCCGGGACAGCAGCTCCTACGAGCAGTACTTC.

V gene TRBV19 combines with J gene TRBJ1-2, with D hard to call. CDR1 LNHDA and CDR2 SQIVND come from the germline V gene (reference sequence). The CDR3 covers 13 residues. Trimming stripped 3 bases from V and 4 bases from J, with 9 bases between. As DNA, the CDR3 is TGTGCCAGTAGTATCTCTCAAAGCTATGGCTACACCTTC. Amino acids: CASSISQSYGYTF.

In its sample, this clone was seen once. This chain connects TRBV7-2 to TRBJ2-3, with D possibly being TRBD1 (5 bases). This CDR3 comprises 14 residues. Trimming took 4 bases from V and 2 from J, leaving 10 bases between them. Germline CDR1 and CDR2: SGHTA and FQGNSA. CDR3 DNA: TGTGCCAGCAGCTCTCTAGGGGACACAGATACGCAGTATTTT. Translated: CASSSLGDTDTQYF.

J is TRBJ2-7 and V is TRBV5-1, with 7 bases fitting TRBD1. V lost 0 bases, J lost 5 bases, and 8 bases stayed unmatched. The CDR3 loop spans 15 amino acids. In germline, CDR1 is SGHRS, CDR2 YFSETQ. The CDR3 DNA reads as TGCGCCAGCAGCTTGGGGATGACAGGGAGCAACGAGCAGTACTTC. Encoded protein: CASSLGMTGSNEQYF.